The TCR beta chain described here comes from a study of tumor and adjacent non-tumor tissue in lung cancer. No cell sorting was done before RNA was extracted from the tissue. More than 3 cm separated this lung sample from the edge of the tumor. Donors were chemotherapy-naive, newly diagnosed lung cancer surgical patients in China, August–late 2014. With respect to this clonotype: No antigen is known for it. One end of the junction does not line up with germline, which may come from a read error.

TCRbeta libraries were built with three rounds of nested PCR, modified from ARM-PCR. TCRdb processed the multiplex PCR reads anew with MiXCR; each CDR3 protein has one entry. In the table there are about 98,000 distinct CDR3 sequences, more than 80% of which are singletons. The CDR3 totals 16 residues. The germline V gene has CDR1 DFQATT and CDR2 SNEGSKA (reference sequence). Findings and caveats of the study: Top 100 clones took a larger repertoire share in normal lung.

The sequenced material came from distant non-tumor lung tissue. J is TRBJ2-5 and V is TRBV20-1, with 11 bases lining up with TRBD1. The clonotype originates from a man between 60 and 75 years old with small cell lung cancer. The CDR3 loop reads CGATDRDRGFGEAQYF. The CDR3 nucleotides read TGCGGTGCAACCGACCGGGACAGGGGGTTTGGAGAGGCCCAGTACTTC.